A selection of T cell receptor beta chains follows, all from one sample in a study of response to subunit inactivated influenza vaccine. TCRdb processed the RT-PCR reads anew with MiXCR; each CDR3 protein has one entry. This table has just under 550,000 distinct CDR3 sequences, under 30% appearing once. This sample also appeared in a second study, on T cells expressing NK-cell markers.

Here the sequenced sample was CD4+ T cells sorted from PBMCs, taken 11 to 12 days after vaccination. These receptors came from a man aged 50-59 years who received an inactivated influenza vaccine. Both conserved end residues are part of each CDR3. The D gene is left open where the match is weak. Not all rows give a size; the values are once, few, many and, for expanded clones, a class.

j_call clone_size v_call d_call cdr3_nt cdr3_aa
TRBJ2-1 - TRBV29-1 - TGCAGCGTACGGCTCTACAATGAGCAGTTCTTC CSVRLYNEQFF
TRBJ1-2 many TRBV29-1 - TGCAGCGTTGAAGTGGGCCCTCAGGCAATAGGCTACACCTTC CSVEVGPQAIGYTF
TRBJ2-7 - TRBV19 - TGTGCCAGTAAACTAGGGGCGGGTAGCCACGAGCAGTACTTC CASKLGAGSHEQYF
TRBJ2-7 - TRBV3-1 - TGTGCCAGCAGCCAAGAGTCGCAGATTTCCTACGAGCAGTACTTC CASSQESQISYEQYF
TRBJ2-1 - TRBV20-1 - TGCACCGGTGGTGTACTAGGCCAATTCAATGAGCAGTTCTTC CTGGVLGQFNEQFF
TRBJ2-1 - TRBV20-1 - TGCAGTGCTCCCAAGGGAAGCTCCTACAATGAGCAGTTCTTC CSAPKGSSYNEQFF
TRBJ1-1 - TRBV25-1 - TGTGCCAGCAGTGAATCGCGGGGGACGGGGACTGAAGCTTTCTTT CASSESRGTGTEAFF
TRBJ1-4 - TRBV3-1 - TGTGCCAGCAGCCCCGGGGGGACCGATTTAAATGAAAAACTGTTTTTT CASSPGGTDLNEKLFF
TRBJ2-5 few TRBV2 - TGTGCCAGCAGTGAGGTGACCGGGGAGACCCAGTACTTC CASSEVTGETQYF
TRBJ2-3 many TRBV2 TRBD2 TGTGCCAGGACCCGGACTAGCGGGGGGGTGGTGGATACGCAGTATTTT CARTRTSGGVVDTQYF
TRBJ2-7 few TRBV29-1 - TGCAGCGTTGTAGAACAGGGAAGCTCCTACGAGCAGTACTTC CSVVEQGSSYEQYF
TRBJ2-3 few TRBV5-1 - TGCGCCAGCACGAGCTGGGGGGCTAGCACAGATACGCAGTATTTT CASTSWGASTDTQYF
TRBJ1-5 few TRBV27 TRBD1 TGTGCCAGCAGTTCCGGGACAGGGGCCAGCAATCAGCCCCAGCATTTT CASSSGTGASNQPQHF
TRBJ2-3 few TRBV10-3 TRBD2 TGTGCCATCACTAGCGGGGGGGGAGATACGCAGTATTTT CAITSGGGDTQYF
TRBJ2-7 - TRBV5-1 TRBD1 TGCGCCAGCAGCTCTAGGACAGGGGCGACCTACGAGCAGTACTTC CASSSRTGATYEQYF
TRBJ2-6 - TRBV29-1 - TGCAGCGTTGGACAGAGCTCTGGGGCCAACGTCCTGACTTTC CSVGQSSGANVLTF
TRBJ2-5 many TRBV6-2/TRBV6-3 - TGTGCCAGCAGTTACTCGACTGGGCCACCCCAATATTCAAGAGAGACCCAGTACTTC CASSYSTGPPQYSRETQYF
TRBJ2-2 many TRBV10-3 - TGTGCCATCAGGCCTGAGGGACTCAAACTTACCGGGGAGCTGTTTTTT CAIRPEGLKLTGELFF
TRBJ2-1 - TRBV20-1 - TGCAGTGCCCCCGTGACCGGCTACAATGAGCAGTTCTTC CSAPVTGYNEQFF
TRBJ2-6 - TRBV7-8 TRBD2 TGTGCCAGCAGCGATGGACTAGCCGTCCTGACTTTC CASSDGLAVLTF
TRBJ1-2 few TRBV4-3 - TGCGCCAGCAGCCTCAGCAGGACAGCGACCTATGGCTACACCTTC CASSLSRTATYGYTF
TRBJ1-5 - TRBV20-1 - TGCAGTGTTCCGGACACTTATAGCAATCAGCCCCAGCATTTT CSVPDTYSNQPQHF
TRBJ2-1 - TRBV6-2/TRBV6-3 - TGTGCCAGCTTTGTGGACCAGAGCTCCTACAATGAGCAGTTCTTC CASFVDQSSYNEQFF
TRBJ2-7 - TRBV3-1 - TGTGCCAGCAGCCACGGACAGAGACTAGCCTTC CASSHGQRLAF